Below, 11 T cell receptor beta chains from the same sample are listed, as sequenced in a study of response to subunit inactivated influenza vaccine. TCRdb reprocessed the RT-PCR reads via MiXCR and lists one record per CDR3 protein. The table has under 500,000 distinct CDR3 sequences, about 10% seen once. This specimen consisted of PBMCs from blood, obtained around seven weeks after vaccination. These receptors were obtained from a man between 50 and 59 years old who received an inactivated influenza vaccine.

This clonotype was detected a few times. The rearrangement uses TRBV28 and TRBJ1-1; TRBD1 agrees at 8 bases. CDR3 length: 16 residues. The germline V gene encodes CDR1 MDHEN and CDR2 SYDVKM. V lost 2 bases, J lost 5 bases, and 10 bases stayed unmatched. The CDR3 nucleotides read TGTGCCAGCAGTTTACGCATAACAGGGGGTTGGACTGAAGCTTTCTTT. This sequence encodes CASSLRITGGWTEAFF.

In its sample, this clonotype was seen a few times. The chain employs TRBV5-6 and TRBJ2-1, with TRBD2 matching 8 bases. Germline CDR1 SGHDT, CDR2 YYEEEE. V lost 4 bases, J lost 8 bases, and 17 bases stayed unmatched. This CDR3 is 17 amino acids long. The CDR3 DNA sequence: TGTGCCAGCAGCCTGGGGCCAGCGGGAGCGGAGGTCCATGAGCAGTTCTTC. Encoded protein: CASSLGPAGAEVHEQFF.

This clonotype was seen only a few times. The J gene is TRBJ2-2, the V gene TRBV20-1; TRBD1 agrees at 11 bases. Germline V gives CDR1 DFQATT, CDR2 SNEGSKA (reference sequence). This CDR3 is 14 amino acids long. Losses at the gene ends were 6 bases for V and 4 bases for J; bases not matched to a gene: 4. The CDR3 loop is CSAAGTGGTGELFF. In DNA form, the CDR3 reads TGCAGTGCCGCCGGGACAGGGGGCACCGGGGAGCTGTTTTTT.

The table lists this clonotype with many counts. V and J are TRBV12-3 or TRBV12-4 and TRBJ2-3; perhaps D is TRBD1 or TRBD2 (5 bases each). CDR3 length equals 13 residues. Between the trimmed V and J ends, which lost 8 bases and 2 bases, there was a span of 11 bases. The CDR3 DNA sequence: TGTGCCAGCCTGAGGGGCCACACAGATACGCAGTATTTT. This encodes CASLRGHTDTQYF.

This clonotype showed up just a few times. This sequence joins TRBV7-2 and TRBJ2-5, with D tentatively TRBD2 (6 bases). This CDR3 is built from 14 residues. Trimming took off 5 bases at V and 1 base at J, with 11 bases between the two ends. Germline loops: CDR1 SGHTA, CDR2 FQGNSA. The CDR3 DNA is TGTGCCAGCAGCCAACCGGGACTCCAAGAGACCCAGTACTTC. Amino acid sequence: CASSQPGLQETQYF. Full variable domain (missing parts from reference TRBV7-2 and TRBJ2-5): GAGVSQSPSNKVTEKGKDVELRCDPISGHTALYWYRQSLGQGLEFLIYFQGNSAPDKSGLPSDRFSAERTGGSVSTLTIQRTQQEDSAVYLCASSQPGLQETQYFGPGTRLLVL.

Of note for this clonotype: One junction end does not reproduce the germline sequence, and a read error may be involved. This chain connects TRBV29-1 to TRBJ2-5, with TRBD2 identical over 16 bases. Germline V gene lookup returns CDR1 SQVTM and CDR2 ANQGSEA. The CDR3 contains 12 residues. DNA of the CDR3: TGCAGCGTCGAACCGGGACTAGCGGGAGGGGGGTTC. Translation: CSVEPGLAGGGF.

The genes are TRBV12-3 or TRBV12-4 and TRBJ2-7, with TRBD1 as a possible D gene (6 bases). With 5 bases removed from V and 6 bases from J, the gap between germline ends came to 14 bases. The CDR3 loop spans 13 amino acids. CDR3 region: CASSRSGAVEQYF. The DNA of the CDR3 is TGTGCCAGCAGTAGGTCAGGGGCGGTCGAGCAGTACTTC.

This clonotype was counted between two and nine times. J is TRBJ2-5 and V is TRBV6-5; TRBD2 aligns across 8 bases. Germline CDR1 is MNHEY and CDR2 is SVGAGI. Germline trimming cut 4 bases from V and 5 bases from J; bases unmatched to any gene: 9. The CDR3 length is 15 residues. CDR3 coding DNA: TGTGCCAGCAGTTGGGGTAGGGCGGGAGGCGAGACCCAGTACTTC. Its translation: CASSWGRAGGETQYF.

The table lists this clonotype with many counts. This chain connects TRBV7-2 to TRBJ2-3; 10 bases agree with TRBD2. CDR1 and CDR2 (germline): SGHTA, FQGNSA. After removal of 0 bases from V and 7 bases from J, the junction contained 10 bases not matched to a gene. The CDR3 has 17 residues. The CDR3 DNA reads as TGTGCCAGCAGCTTAGCCCGGAGCGGGGGGGCCTTAAATACGCAGTATTTT. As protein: CASSLARSGGALNTQYF.

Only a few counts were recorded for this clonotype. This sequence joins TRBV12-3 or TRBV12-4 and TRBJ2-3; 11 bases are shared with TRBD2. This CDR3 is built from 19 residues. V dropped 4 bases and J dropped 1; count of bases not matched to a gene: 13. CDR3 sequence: CASSSNRLAGFAGTDTQYF. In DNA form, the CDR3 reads TGTGCCAGCAGTTCAAACCGACTAGCGGGGTTTGCAGGCACAGATACGCAGTATTTT.

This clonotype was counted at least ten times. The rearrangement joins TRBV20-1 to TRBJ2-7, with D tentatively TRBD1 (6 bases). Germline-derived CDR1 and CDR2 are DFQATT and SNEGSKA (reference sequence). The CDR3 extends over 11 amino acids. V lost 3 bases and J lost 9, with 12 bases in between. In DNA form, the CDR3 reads TGCAGTGCTAGTAAACAGGGTCGGCAGTACTTC. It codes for CSASKQGRQYF.